The 13 T cell receptor beta chains given below trace back to one sample, sequenced in a study. TCRdb re-called the RT-PCR reads with MiXCR, one entry per CDR3 protein. The sample contains more than 600,000 distinct CDR3 sequences, 14% of which appear only once. Material: memory CD4+ T cells from blood. Receptors were obtained from a female donor in good health, serving as a healthy control.

The J gene is TRBJ2-2, the V gene TRBV27; D is possibly TRBD2 (6 bases). The CDR3 covers 17 residues. V was cut by 5 bases and J by 4 bases, with 20 bases left in between. Germline V CDR1 and CDR2: MNHEY, SMNVEV (reference sequence). CDR3 coding DNA: TGTGCCAGCAGTACGGACATCTTGGGGAGGAGCACCGGGGAGCTGTTTTTT. Amino acid sequence: CASSTDILGRSTGELFF.

This clonotype has only one observation. The chain joins TRBV19 to TRBJ2-1; TRBD2 aligns across 8 bases. CDR1 is LNHDA, CDR2 SQIVND, per germline (reference sequence). With 8 bases clipped from V and 1 base from J, the junction kept 4 bases outside the gene matches. The CDR3 is 14 amino acids. The CDR3 protein is CASREGSSYNEQFF. The CDR3 DNA is TGTGCCAGTCGGGAGGGAAGTTCCTACAATGAGCAGTTCTTC. Supplemented by reference TRBV19 and TRBJ2-1, the full variable domain reads DGGITQSPKYLFRKEGQNVTLSCEQNLNHDAMYWYRQDPGQGLRLIYYSQIVNDFQKGDIAEGYSVSREKKESFPLTVTSAQKNPTAFYLCASREGSSYNEQFFGPGTRLTVL.

This clonotype was counted between two and nine times. The rearrangement joins TRBV5-1 to TRBJ2-2; D unresolved. V dropped 6 bases and J dropped 3 bases, with 15 bases sitting between them. This CDR3 comprises 15 residues. Germline values: CDR1 SGHRS, CDR2 YFSETQ. This CDR3 is CASNMLGPYTGELFF. In DNA, the CDR3 is TGCGCCAGCAACATGTTAGGGCCCTACACCGGGGAGCTGTTTTTT. Using reference TRBV5-1 and TRBJ2-2 for the parts outside the CDR3, the full variable domain is KAGVTQTPRYLIKTRGQQVTLSCSPISGHRSVSWYQQTPGQGLQFLFEYFSETQRNKGNFPGRFSGRQFSNSRSEMNVSTLELGDSALYLCASNMLGPYTGELFFGEGSRLTVL.

This clonotype has just a few counts. This chain joins TRBV11-2 and TRBJ2-7; the D call may be TRBD1 or TRBD2 (5 bases each). This CDR3 has 14 amino acids. Germline values: CDR1 SGHAT, CDR2 FQNNGV. Trimming pared 4 bases from V and 6 bases from J, leaving 16 bases between. CDR3 sequence (DNA): TGTGCCAGCAGCTCCGGGACGCCTTCCCTCGAGCAGTACTTC. Protein sequence: CASSSGTPSLEQYF.

This clonotype was recorded many times. The chain's CDR3 is CSARDLFSGRSYEQYF. The CDR3 DNA is TGCAGTGCTAGAGACCTTTTTAGCGGTAGGTCCTACGAGCAGTACTTC. The J gene is TRBJ2-7, the V gene TRBV20-1, with a weak D call TRBD2 (6 bases). CDR3 size: 16 residues. Trimming took off 0 bases at V and 1 base at J, with 16 bases between the two ends. CDR1 is DFQATT, CDR2 SNEGSKA, per germline (reference sequence).

The sample holds many counts of this clonotype. The chain uses TRBV29-1 and TRBJ2-5; 11 positions agree with TRBD1. V shed 7 bases, J shed 6 bases, and the junction held 7 bases outside the gene matches. The CDR3 contains 13 residues. Germline CDR1 and CDR2: SQVTM and ANQGSEA. CDR3 nucleotide sequence: TGCAGCGCAGCCGGGACAGGGGGAAAGACCCAGTACTTC. Amino acids: CSAAGTGGKTQYF.

The genes are TRBV6-2 or TRBV6-3 and TRBJ2-1; TRBD1 aligns across 7 bases. This CDR3 is built from 13 residues. V was pared by 7 bases and J by 4 bases, with 4 bases of the junction left unmatched. Germline-derived CDR1 and CDR2 are MNHEY and SVGEGT. CDR3 residues: CASMGQTYNEQFF. In DNA, the CDR3 is TGTGCCAGCATGGGACAGACTTACAATGAGCAGTTCTTC.

In the case of this clonotype: Since a much larger clone is just one base distant, this may be a read error. The chain links TRBV7-2 to TRBJ1-1; no clear D. This CDR3 spans 13 amino acids. The V end was cut by 7 bases, the J end by 6 bases, with 15 bases between. The germline V gene has CDR1 SGHTA and CDR2 FQGNSA. CDR3 residues: CASILPGRSEAFF. DNA for the CDR3: TGTGCCAGCATCCTCCCGGGGAGGTCTGAAGCTTTCTTT.

This clonotype was seen ten or more times. This sequence joins TRBV5-5 and TRBJ1-1; no clear D gene. The germline CDR1 and CDR2 sequences are SGHKS and YYEKEE (reference sequence). V lost 1 base and J 3 bases, leaving 13 bases between the germline ends. This CDR3 spans 15 amino acids. In DNA, the CDR3 is TGTGCCAGCAGCTTGAGTACCTCCGGGGACACTGAAGCTTTCTTT. This sequence encodes CASSLSTSGDTEAFF.

V and J are TRBV5-1 and TRBJ2-5, with 7 bases identical to TRBD2. With V trimmed by 0 bases and J by 4 bases, 6 bases remained unmatched. The CDR3 is made up of 15 amino acids. CDR1 and CDR2 (germline): SGHRS, YFSETQ. CDR3 nucleotides: TGCGCCAGCAGCTTGGAATACTCGGGGGGAGAGACCCAGTACTTC. This codes for CASSLEYSGGETQYF.

There are a few counts of this clonotype. The chain joins TRBV20-1 to TRBJ2-3, with D uncertain. There are 13 residues in the CDR3. Germline V gives CDR1 DFQATT, CDR2 SNEGSKA (reference sequence). CDR3 bases: TGCGGGCCACGCGGCGGAGACACAGATACGCAGTATTTT. Amino acids: CGPRGGDTDTQYF.

The V gene is TRBV3-1, the J gene TRBJ2-3, with D perhaps matching TRBD2 (6 bases). Germline CDR1 LGHDT, CDR2 YNNKEL (reference sequence). This CDR3 is 16 amino acids long. Deletions cut 8 bases from V and 4 bases from J, with 22 bases between. The chain's CDR3 is CASGTHGSRGPDTQYF. The CDR3 DNA reads TGTGCCAGCGGAACACACGGGAGTAGGGGCCCAGATACGCAGTATTTT.

The V gene is TRBV7-9, the J gene TRBJ2-7, with 7 bases identical to TRBD1. J lost 0 bases, V lost 4 bases, and 9 bases had no gene match. The CDR3 totals 16 residues. Germline V gene lookup returns CDR1 SEHNR and CDR2 FQNEAQ (reference sequence). CDR3 in amino acids: CASSSVGRQGSYEQYF. CDR3 nucleotides: TGTGCCAGCAGCTCTGTAGGGCGACAGGGCTCCTACGAGCAGTACTTC.